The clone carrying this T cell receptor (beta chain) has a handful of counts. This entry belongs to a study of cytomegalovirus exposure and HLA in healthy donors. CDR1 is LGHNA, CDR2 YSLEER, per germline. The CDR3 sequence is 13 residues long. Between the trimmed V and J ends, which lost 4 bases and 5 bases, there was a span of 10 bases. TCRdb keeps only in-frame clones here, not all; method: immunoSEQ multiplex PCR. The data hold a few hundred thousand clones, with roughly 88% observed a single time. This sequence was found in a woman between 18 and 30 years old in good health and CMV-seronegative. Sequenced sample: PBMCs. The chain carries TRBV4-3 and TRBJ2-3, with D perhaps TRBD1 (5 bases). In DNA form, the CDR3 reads TGCGCCAGCAGCCCCGGTAGGGGAGATACGCAGTATTTT. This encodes CASSPGRGDTQYF.